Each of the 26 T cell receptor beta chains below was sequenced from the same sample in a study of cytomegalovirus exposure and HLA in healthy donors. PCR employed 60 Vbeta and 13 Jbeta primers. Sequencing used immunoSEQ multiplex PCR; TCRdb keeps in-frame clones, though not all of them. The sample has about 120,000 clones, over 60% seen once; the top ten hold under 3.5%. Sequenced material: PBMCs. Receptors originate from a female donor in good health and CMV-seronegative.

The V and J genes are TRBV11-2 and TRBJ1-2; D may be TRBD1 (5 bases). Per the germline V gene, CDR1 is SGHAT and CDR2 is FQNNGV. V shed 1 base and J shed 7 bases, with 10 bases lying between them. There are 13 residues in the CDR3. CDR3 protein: CASSLGGGAGYTF. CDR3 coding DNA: TGTGCCAGCAGCTTAGGTGGAGGGGCTGGCTACACCTTC.

The CDR3 region has the DNA TGTGCCACCAGCACCCGGGGGGGAGGGGAGACCCAGTACTTC. The encoded protein is CATSTRGGGETQYF. The chain combines TRBV15 with TRBJ2-5; 8 bases line up with TRBD2. The V gene's germline CDR1 is LNHNV and CDR2 YYDKDF (reference sequence). This CDR3 comprises 14 residues. V lost 4 bases to trimming and J lost 5 bases; unmatched junction nucleotides: 6.

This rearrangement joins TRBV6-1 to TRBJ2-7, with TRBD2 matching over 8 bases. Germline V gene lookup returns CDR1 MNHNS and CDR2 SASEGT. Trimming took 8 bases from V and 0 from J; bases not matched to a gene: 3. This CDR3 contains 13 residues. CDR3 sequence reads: CASFSGVSYEQYF. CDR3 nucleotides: TGTGCCAGCTTTAGCGGGGTCTCCTACGAGCAGTACTTC.

CDR3 region: CASTSPGQKKGVGNTIYF. The DNA of the CDR3 is TGCGCCAGCACCTCCCCGGGACAAAAAAAGGGGGTAGGAAACACCATATATTTT. The V call is TRBV23-1, the J call TRBJ1-3; possible D gene TRBD1, 6 bases. TRBV23-1 qualifies as an ORF whose function is uncertain. V lost 7 bases to trimming and J lost 4 bases, with 26 bases between them. CDR3 length: 18 amino acids.

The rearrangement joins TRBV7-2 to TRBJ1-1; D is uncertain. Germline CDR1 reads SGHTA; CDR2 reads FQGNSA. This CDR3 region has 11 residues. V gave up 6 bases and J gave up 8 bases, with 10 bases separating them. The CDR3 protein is CASRQAGEAFF. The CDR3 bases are TGTGCCAGCAGGCAGGCAGGAGAAGCTTTCTTT.

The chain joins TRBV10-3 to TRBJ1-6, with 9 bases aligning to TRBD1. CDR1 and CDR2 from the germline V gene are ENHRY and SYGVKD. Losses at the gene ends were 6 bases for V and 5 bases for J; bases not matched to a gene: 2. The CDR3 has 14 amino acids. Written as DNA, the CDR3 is TGTGCCATCAGCCGGGACAGGGATAATTCACCCCTCCACTTT. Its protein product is CAISRDRDNSPLHF.

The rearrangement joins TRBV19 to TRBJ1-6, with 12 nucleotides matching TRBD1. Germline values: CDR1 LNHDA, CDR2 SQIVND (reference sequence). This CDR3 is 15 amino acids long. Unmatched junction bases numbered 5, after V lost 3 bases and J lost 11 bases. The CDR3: CASSMGQGAGAPLHF. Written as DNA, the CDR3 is TGTGCCAGTAGTATGGGACAGGGGGCAGGAGCACCCCTCCACTTT.

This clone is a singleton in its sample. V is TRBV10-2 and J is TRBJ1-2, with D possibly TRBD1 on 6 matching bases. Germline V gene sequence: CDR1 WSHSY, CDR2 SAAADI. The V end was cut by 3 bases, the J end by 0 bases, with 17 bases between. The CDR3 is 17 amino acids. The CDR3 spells CASSDRDTIWANYGYTF. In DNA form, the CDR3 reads TGCGCCAGCAGTGACAGGGACACTATTTGGGCTAACTATGGCTACACCTTC.

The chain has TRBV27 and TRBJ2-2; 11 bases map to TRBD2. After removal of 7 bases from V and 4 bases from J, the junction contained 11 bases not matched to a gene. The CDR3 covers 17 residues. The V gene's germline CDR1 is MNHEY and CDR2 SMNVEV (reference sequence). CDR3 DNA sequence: TGTGCCAGCAAGATGGCTAGCGGGGGGCGGGGCACCGGGGAGCTGTTTTTT. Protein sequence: CASKMASGGRGTGELFF.

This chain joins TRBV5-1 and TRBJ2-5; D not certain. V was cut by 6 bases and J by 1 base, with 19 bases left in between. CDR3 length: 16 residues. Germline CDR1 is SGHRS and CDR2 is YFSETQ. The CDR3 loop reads CASTPGFSSSQETQYF. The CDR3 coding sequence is TGCGCCAGCACCCCCGGTTTTAGCTCCTCCCAAGAGACCCAGTACTTC.

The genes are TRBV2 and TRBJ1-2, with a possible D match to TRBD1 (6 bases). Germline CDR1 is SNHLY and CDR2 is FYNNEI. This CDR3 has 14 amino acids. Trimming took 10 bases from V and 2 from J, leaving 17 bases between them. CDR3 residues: CANAEGGANYGYTF. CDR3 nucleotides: TGTGCCAACGCCGAGGGGGGGGCGAACTATGGCTACACCTTC.

Written as DNA, the CDR3 is TGCGCCAGCAGACCTAGCCCTCTGACTAATGAAAAACTGTTTTTT. As protein: CASRPSPLTNEKLFF. This chain links TRBV5-1 with TRBJ1-4; no clear D. Germline V gene sequence: CDR1 SGHRS, CDR2 YFSETQ. V lost 5 bases, J lost 2 bases, and 13 bases lay in between. This CDR3 is 15 amino acids long.

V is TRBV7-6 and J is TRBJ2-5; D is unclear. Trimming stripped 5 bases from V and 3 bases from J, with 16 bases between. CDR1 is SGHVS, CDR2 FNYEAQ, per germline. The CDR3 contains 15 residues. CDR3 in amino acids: CASSIIESRKETQYF. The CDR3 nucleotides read TGTGCCAGCAGCATCATAGAGTCCCGTAAAGAGACCCAGTACTTC.

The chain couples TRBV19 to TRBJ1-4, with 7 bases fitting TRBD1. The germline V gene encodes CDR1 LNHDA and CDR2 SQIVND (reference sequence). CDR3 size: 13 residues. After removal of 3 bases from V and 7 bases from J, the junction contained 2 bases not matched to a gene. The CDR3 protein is CASSIGDSEKLFF. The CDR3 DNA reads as TGTGCCAGTAGTATCGGGGACAGTGAAAAACTGTTTTTT.

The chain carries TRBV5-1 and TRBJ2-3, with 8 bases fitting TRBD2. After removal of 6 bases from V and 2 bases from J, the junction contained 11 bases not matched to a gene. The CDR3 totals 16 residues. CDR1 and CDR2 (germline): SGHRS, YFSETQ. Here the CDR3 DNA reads TGCGCCAGCATGGGAGGGGTAGCGGGGTTCACAGATACGCAGTATTTT. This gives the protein CASMGGVAGFTDTQYF.

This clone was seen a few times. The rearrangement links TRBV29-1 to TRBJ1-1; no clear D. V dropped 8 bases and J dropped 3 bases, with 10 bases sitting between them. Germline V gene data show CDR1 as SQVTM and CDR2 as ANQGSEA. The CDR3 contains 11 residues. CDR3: CSPQIHTEAFF. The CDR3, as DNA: TGCAGCCCCCAGATTCACACTGAAGCTTTCTTT.

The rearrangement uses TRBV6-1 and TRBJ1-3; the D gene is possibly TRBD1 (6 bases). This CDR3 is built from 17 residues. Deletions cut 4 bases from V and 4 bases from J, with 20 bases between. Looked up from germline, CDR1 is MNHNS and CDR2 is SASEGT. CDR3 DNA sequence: TGTGCCAGCAGTGTATTGGGACACCGAACCCCCGGAAACACCATATATTTT. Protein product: CASSVLGHRTPGNTIYF.

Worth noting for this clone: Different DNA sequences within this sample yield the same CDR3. The CDR3 DNA sequence: TGTGCCAGCAGTGAATATAGGGGAAATAATTCACCCCTCCACTTT. Translation: CASSEYRGNNSPLHF. The chain couples TRBV6-1 to TRBJ1-6; D possibly corresponds to TRBD1 (5 bases). CDR1 MNHNS and CDR2 SASEGT come from the germline V gene. The CDR3 has 15 residues. The V end lost 2 bases, the J end lost 5 bases, and 10 bases lay between the germline ends.

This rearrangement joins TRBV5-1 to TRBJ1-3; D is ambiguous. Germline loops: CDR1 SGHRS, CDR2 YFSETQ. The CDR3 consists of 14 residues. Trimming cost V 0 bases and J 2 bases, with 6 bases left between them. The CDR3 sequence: CASSLDGPGNTIYF. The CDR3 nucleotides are TGCGCCAGCAGCTTGGACGGTCCTGGAAACACCATATATTTT.

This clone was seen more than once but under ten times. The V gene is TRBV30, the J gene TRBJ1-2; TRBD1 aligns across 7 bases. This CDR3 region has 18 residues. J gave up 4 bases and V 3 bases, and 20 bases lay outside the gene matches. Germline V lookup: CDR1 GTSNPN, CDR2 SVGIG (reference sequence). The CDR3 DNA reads TGTGCCTGGAGCGGGGTGGGGACAGTGGCCCTTTCTCCCTATGGCTACACCTTC. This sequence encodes CAWSGVGTVALSPYGYTF. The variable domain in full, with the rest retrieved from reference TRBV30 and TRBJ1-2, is SQTIHQWPATLVQPVGSPLSLECTVEGTSNPNLYWYRQAAGRGLQLLFYSVGIGQISSEVPQNLSASRPQDRQFILSSKKLLLSDSGFYLCAWSGVGTVALSPYGYTFGSGTRLTVV.

CDR3 coding DNA: TGTGCCAGCAGCCCCCCGACAGGGTATGAGCAGTTCTTC. It codes for CASSPPTGYEQFF. The J gene is TRBJ2-1, the V gene TRBV7-2; 7 nucleotides align to TRBD1. This CDR3 contains 13 residues. CDR1 SGHTA and CDR2 FQGNSA come from the germline V gene. Trimming removed 5 bases from V and 8 bases from J; junction bases left unmatched: 6. Variable domain in full (rest from reference TRBV7-2 and TRBJ2-1): GAGVSQSPSNKVTEKGKDVELRCDPISGHTALYWYRQSLGQGLEFLIYFQGNSAPDKSGLPSDRFSAERTGGSVSTLTIQRTQQEDSAVYLCASSPPTGYEQFFGPGTRLTVL.

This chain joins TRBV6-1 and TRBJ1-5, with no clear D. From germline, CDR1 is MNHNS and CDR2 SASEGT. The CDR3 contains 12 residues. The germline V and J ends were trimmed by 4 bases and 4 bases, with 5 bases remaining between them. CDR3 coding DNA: TGTGCCAGCAGTGGAGGGAATCAGCCCCAGCATTTT. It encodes CASSGGNQPQHF.

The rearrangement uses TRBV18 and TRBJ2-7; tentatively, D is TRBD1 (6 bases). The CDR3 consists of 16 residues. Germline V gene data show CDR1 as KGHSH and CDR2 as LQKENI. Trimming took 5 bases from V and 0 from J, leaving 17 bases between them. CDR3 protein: CASSGTSRGRSYEQYF. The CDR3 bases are TGTGCCAGCTCAGGGACAAGCCGAGGACGCTCCTACGAGCAGTACTTC. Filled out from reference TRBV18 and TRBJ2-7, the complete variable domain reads NAGVMQNPRHLVRRRGQEARLRCSPMKGHSHVYWYRQLPEEGLKFMVYLQKENIIDESGMPKERFSAEFPKEGPSILRIQQVVRGDSAAYFCASSGTSRGRSYEQYFGPGTRLTVT.

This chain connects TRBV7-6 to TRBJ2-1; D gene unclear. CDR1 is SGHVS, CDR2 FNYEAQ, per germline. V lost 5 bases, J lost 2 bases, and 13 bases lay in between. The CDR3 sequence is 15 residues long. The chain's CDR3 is CASSPDTGTYNEQFF. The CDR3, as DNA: TGTGCCAGCAGCCCAGACACCGGAACCTACAATGAGCAGTTCTTC.

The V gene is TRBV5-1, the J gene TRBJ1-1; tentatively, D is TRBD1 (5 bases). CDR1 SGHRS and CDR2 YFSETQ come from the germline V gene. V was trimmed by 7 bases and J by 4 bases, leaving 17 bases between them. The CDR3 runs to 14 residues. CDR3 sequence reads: CASALVLGGTEAFF. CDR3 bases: TGCGCCAGCGCCCTAGTCCTGGGGGGCACTGAAGCTTTCTTT.

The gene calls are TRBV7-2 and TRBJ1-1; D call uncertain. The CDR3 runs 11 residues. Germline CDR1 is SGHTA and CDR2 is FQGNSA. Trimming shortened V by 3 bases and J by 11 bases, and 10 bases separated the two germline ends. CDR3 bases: TGTGCCAGCAGCTTCTATGAGTTGGCTTTCTTT. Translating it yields CASSFYELAFF.